These 14 T cell receptor beta chains came from one sample sequenced in a study of response to subunit inactivated influenza vaccine. TCRdb re-derived calls from the RT-PCR reads in MiXCR, one entry per CDR3 protein. The profile shows over 400,000 distinct CDR3 sequences, approximately 11% of them singletons. This specimen was PBMCs from blood, taken 40 to 50 days after vaccination. Receptor source: a man aged 50 to 59 who received an inactivated influenza vaccine.

This sequence joins TRBV3-1 and TRBJ1-3; D remains unclear. CDR1 is LGHDT, CDR2 YNNKEL, per germline (reference sequence). With 3 bases removed from V and 4 bases from J, the gap between germline ends came to 13 bases. The CDR3 extends over 15 amino acids. The CDR3 DNA follows: TGTGCCAGCAGCCAGCCCACAGCCGGAGGAAACACCATATATTTT. Its translation: CASSQPTAGGNTIYF.

The genes are TRBV7-9 and TRBJ2-5, with TRBD1 matching over 7 bases. The CDR3 loop spans 15 amino acids. Germline V gene sequence: CDR1 SEHNR, CDR2 FQNEAQ (reference sequence). The V gene end was trimmed by 1 base and the J gene end by 4 bases; junction bases not matched to a gene: 6. In DNA, the CDR3 is TGTGCCAGCAGCTTAGACCGACAGGGACGAGAGACCCAGTACTTC. This translates into CASSLDRQGRETQYF. Supplemented by reference TRBV7-9 and TRBJ2-5, the full variable domain reads DTGVSQNPRHKITKRGQNVTFRCDPISEHNRLYWYRQTLGQGPEFLTYFQNEAQLEKSRLLSDRFSAERPKGSFSTLEIQRTEQGDSAMYLCASSLDRQGRETQYFGPGTRLLVL.

This sequence joins TRBV10-3 and TRBJ2-7; TRBD2 matches at 12 bases. The CDR3 runs to 16 residues. The germline V gene has CDR1 ENHRY and CDR2 SYGVKD. J gave up 7 bases and V 0 bases, and 7 bases lay outside the gene matches. The CDR3 spells CAISESSTSGSAEQYF. The CDR3 bases are TGTGCCATCAGTGAGTCGTCGACTAGCGGGAGTGCGGAGCAGTACTTC.

This clonotype was seen only a few times. V usage is TRBV3-1 and J usage is TRBJ2-1, with 11 bases matching TRBD2. Germline V CDR1 and CDR2: LGHDT, YNNKEL (reference sequence). The CDR3 totals 15 residues. The junction had 6 bases not matched to a gene; V was cut back by 5 bases and J by 6 bases. The CDR3 loop is CASSMGLAVRNEQFF. The CDR3 nucleotides read TGTGCCAGCAGCATGGGACTAGCGGTGCGCAATGAGCAGTTCTTC.

This clonotype was recorded a few times. The chain has TRBV5-4 and TRBJ2-2; no clear D gene. Germline lookup yields CDR1 SGHNT and CDR2 YYREEE (reference sequence). CDR3 length: 19 amino acids. The V gene lost 3 bases and the J gene lost 4 bases, with 25 bases spanning the gap. CDR3 protein: CASSWAANPTRRGTGELFF. CDR3 in DNA: TGTGCCAGCAGCTGGGCTGCTAACCCAACACGACGCGGCACCGGGGAGCTGTTTTTT.

This clonotype appeared a few times. V gene TRBV5-1 combines with J gene TRBJ2-2; 9 bases match TRBD1. The germline gives CDR1 SGHRS, CDR2 YFSETQ. V gave up 4 bases and J gave up 4 bases; unmatched junction bases: 8. This CDR3 contains 16 residues. The CDR3 DNA reads as TGCGCCAGCAGCGTTACCGGGACAGGGAGCACCGGGGAGCTGTTTTTT. It codes for CASSVTGTGSTGELFF.

This clonotype occurred many times. The chain links TRBV12-3 or TRBV12-4 to TRBJ2-5; 9 nucleotides match TRBD1. The junction had 5 bases not matched to a gene; V was cut back by 6 bases and J by 3 bases. This CDR3 region has 14 residues. The chain's CDR3 is CASREDRGEETQYF. In DNA, the CDR3 is TGTGCCAGCAGGGAGGACAGGGGCGAAGAGACCCAGTACTTC.

This clonotype was counted a few times. The rearrangement uses TRBV12-5 and TRBJ2-4, with D perhaps matching TRBD1 (5 bases). V was shortened by 7 bases and J by 6 bases, with 10 bases between the two germline ends. The CDR3 runs 12 residues. Looked up from germline, CDR1 is LGHNT and CDR2 is FRNRAP. Here the CDR3 reads CASAQDTNIQYF. The CDR3 nucleotides are TGTGCTAGTGCCCAGGACACAAACATTCAGTACTTC.

This clonotype appeared a few times. The chain couples TRBV24-1 to TRBJ2-1, with 12 bases aligning to TRBD2. The CDR3 covers 16 residues. Germline V gene data show CDR1 as KGHDR and CDR2 as SFDVKD. J lost 4 bases, V lost 9 bases, and 9 bases had no gene match. The CDR3 region has the DNA TGTGCCACCTGCCCGGTCGGGACTAGCGGGTACAATGAGCAGTTCTTC. It translates to CATCPVGTSGYNEQFF.

The chain carries TRBV6-2 or TRBV6-3 and TRBJ2-1; maybe TRBD1 (6 bases). Germline lookup yields CDR1 MNHEY and CDR2 SVGEGT. V lost 4 bases and J lost 0, with 10 bases in between. The CDR3 loop spans 15 amino acids. CDR3 DNA: TGTGCCAGCAGTTCGGGCAGGGGCTCCTACAATGAGCAGTTCTTC. Its translation: CASSSGRGSYNEQFF.

V usage is TRBV5-1 and J usage is TRBJ1-1; 7 nucleotides match TRBD1. This CDR3 is 15 amino acids long. V was pared by 0 bases and J by 5 bases, with 7 bases of the junction left unmatched. From germline, CDR1 is SGHRS and CDR2 YFSETQ. CDR3 sequence: CASSLDGRGRTEAFF. The CDR3 DNA reads TGCGCCAGCAGCTTGGACGGCAGGGGGAGGACTGAAGCTTTCTTT. Variable domain in full (rest from reference TRBV5-1 and TRBJ1-1): KAGVTQTPRYLIKTRGQQVTLSCSPISGHRSVSWYQQTPGQGLQFLFEYFSETQRNKGNFPGRFSGRQFSNSRSEMNVSTLELGDSALYLCASSLDGRGRTEAFFGQGTRLTVV.

This clonotype appeared a few times. This chain connects TRBV7-9 to TRBJ2-7; no definite D call. The length of the CDR3 is 16 residues. The germline V gene has CDR1 SEHNR and CDR2 FQNEAQ (reference sequence). Between the trimmed V and J ends, which lost 3 bases and 4 bases, there was a span of 19 bases. CDR3 amino acids: CASSFPRSLAGYEQYF. The CDR3, as DNA: TGTGCCAGCAGCTTCCCGAGGTCCTTGGCAGGATACGAGCAGTACTTC.

This chain connects TRBV18 to TRBJ1-3; D is unclear. Germline CDR1 and CDR2: KGHSH and LQKENI. This CDR3 is built from 16 residues. V was clipped by 4 bases and J by 0 bases, with 13 bases between them. DNA for the CDR3: TGTGCCAGCTCACAGGTCATCCAGCACTCTGGAAACACCATATATTTT. As protein: CASSQVIQHSGNTIYF.

This clonotype turned up a few times. Written as DNA, the CDR3 is TGTGCCAGCAGCTTAATCGGGACAGAGTTCAATCAGCCCCAGCATTTT. It specifies CASSLIGTEFNQPQHF. This chain uses TRBV7-2 with TRBJ1-5; 7 bases are shared with TRBD1. The CDR3 totals 16 residues. After removal of 2 bases from V and 3 bases from J, the junction contained 7 bases not matched to a gene. In germline, CDR1 is SGHTA, CDR2 FQGNSA. Combining the CDR3 with reference TRBV7-2 and TRBJ1-5 gives the whole variable domain GAGVSQSPSNKVTEKGKDVELRCDPISGHTALYWYRQSLGQGLEFLIYFQGNSAPDKSGLPSDRFSAERTGGSVSTLTIQRTQQEDSAVYLCASSLIGTEFNQPQHFGDGTRLSIL.